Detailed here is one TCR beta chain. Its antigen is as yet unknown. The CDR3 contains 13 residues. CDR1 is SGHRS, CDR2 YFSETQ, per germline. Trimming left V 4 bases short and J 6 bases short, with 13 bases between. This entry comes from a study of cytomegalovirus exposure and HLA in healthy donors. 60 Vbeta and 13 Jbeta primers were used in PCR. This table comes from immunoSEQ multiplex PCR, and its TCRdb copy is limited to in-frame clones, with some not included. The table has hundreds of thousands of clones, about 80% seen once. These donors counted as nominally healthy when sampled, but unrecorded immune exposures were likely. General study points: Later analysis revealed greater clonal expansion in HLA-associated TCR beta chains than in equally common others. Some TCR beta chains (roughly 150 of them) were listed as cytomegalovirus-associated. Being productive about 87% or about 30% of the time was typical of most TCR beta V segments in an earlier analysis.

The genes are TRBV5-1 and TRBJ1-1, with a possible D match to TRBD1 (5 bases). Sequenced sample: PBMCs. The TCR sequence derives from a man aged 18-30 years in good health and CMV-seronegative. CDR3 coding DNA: TGCGCCAGCAGCCGCGGGGCGGGCGCTGAAGCTTTCTTT. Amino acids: CASSRGAGAEAFF.